This TCR beta chain was found in a study of blood T cell repertoires in COVID-19. About the study: Italy, Spain and the United States were the sources of the convalescent and acute COVID-19 samples.

TCRdb keeps only in-frame clones here, not all; method: immunoSEQ multiplex PCR. The table includes about 90,000 clones, 75% to 95% detected once. V was pared by 7 bases and J by 2 bases, with 11 bases between. The CDR3 is made up of 12 amino acids. Germline V gene sequence: CDR1 SQVTM, CDR2 ANQGSEA. This chain uses TRBV29-1 with TRBJ1-1; D possibly corresponds to TRBD1 (6 bases). Sequenced sample: peripheral blood. The sequence was obtained from a man in his fifties or sixties with acute or convalescent COVID-19. CDR3 sequence reads: CSAVDRNTEAFF. In DNA, the CDR3 is TGCAGCGCCGTGGACAGAAACACTGAAGCTTTCTTT.